One sample yielded the 18 T cell receptor beta chains listed below, sequenced in a study of cytomegalovirus exposure and HLA in healthy donors. 13 Jbeta primers and 60 Vbeta primers were used for the PCR. Clones were read by immunoSEQ multiplex PCR, and TCRdb kept only the in-frame ones, dropping some. The table includes 150,000 or so clones, around 76% detected once. The sequencing input was PBMCs. Receptors were obtained from a woman aged 40-49 years in good health and CMV-seronegative.

The chain has TRBV5-4 and TRBJ2-7, with 7 bases lining up with TRBD2. From germline, CDR1 is SGHNT and CDR2 YYREEE (reference sequence). The CDR3 is 14 amino acids. Trimming cost V 3 bases and J 3 bases; bases outside gene matches: 6. The CDR3 DNA follows: TGTGCCAGCAGCTCCGAGCGGGGTTACTACGAGCAGTACTTC. Residues: CASSSERGYYEQYF.

The chain couples TRBV7-3 to TRBJ2-6; D is ambiguous. The V end lost 5 bases, the J end lost 0 bases, and 8 bases lay between the germline ends. The CDR3 runs 15 residues. Germline V gives CDR1 SGHTA, CDR2 FQGTGA. CDR3 sequence: CASSATVSGANVLTF. As DNA, the CDR3 is TGTGCCAGCAGCGCTACGGTCTCTGGGGCCAACGTCCTGACTTTC. Variable domain in full (rest from reference TRBV7-3 and TRBJ2-6): GAGVSQTPSNKVTEKGKYVELRCDPISGHTALYWYRQSLGQGPEFLIYFQGTGAADDSGLPNDRFFAVRPEGSVSTLKIQRTERGDSAVYLCASSATVSGANVLTFGAGSRLTVL.

The chain is built from TRBV21-1 and TRBJ1-2. TRBV21-1 is an annotated pseudogene. The CDR3 runs to 14 residues. The CDR3 region is CASSPRLWNYGYTF. For the CDR3, the DNA is TGTGCCAGCAGCCCCCGACTCTGGAACTATGGCTACACCTTC.

The chain is built from TRBV15 and TRBJ2-3, with D unresolved. Germline assignment: CDR1 LNHNV and CDR2 YYDKDF (reference sequence). Trimming stripped 0 bases from V and 4 bases from J, with 11 bases between. The length of the CDR3 is 15 residues. The DNA of the CDR3 is TGTGCCACCAGCAGAGAAGAGGCGCGACCAGATACGCAGTATTTT. It encodes CATSREEARPDTQYF. The variable domain in full, completed from reference TRBV15 and TRBJ2-3, reads DAMVIQNPRYQVTQFGKPVTLSCSQTLNHNVMYWYQQKSSQAPKLLFHYYDKDFNNEADTPDNFQSRRPNTSFCFLDIRSPGLGDTAMYLCATSREEARPDTQYFGPGTRLTVL.

CDR3 loop: CAWKRWETQYF. The DNA for the CDR3 is TGTGCCTGGAAGCGGTGGGAGACCCAGTACTTC. This sequence joins TRBV30 and TRBJ2-5, with a tentative D call TRBD2 (5 bases). The CDR3 is 11 amino acids. CDR1 GTSNPN and CDR2 SVGIG come from the germline V gene (reference sequence). V lost 4 bases and J 5 bases, leaving 8 bases between the germline ends.

The chain combines TRBV4-2 with TRBJ2-4; possibly TRBD2 for D (5 bases). In germline, CDR1 is LGHNA, CDR2 YNFKEQ. This CDR3 is built from 15 residues. V was clipped by 1 base and J by 9 bases, with 16 bases between them. The CDR3 spells CASSQGVGTRAIQYF. CDR3 DNA sequence: TGTGCCAGCAGCCAAGGTGTGGGTACGCGGGCCATTCAGTACTTC.

This chain joins TRBV2 and TRBJ2-1, with unresolved D. The CDR3 has 15 amino acids. V lost 8 bases to trimming and J lost 0 bases, with 14 bases between them. The germline V gene encodes CDR1 SNHLY and CDR2 FYNNEI. The CDR3 spells CASGYDLNSYNEQFF. The CDR3 coding sequence is TGTGCCAGCGGCTATGACTTGAACTCCTACAATGAGCAGTTCTTC.

This sequence joins TRBV5-6 and TRBJ2-2; 10 bases match TRBD2. The CDR3 loop spans 16 amino acids. Germline loops: CDR1 SGHDT, CDR2 YYEEEE. V trimming: 3 bases; J trimming: 6 bases; junction bases outside the gene matches: 8. CDR3 DNA sequence: TGTGCCAGCAGCTCCTCTCTAGCGGGAGCCTCCGGGGAGCTGTTTTTT. It is translated as CASSSSLAGASGELFF.

The J gene is TRBJ2-7, the V gene TRBV29-1; 16 bases are a match to TRBD2. This CDR3 region has 13 residues. From germline, CDR1 is SQVTM and CDR2 ANQGSEA. Germline trimming cut 7 bases from V and 7 bases from J; bases unmatched to any gene: 4. As DNA, the CDR3 is TGCAGCGGTGGGACTAGCGGGAGGGAAGAGCAGTACTTC. Amino acids: CSGGTSGREEQYF.

The chain is built from TRBV5-1 and TRBJ2-6; perhaps TRBD1 as D (6 bases). Germline CDR1 SGHRS, CDR2 YFSETQ. V shed 7 bases and J shed 0 bases, with 11 bases lying between them. This CDR3 is built from 15 residues. The CDR3 here is CASFTGPSGANVLTF. CDR3 nucleotide sequence: TGCGCCAGCTTCACAGGGCCCTCTGGGGCCAACGTCCTGACTTTC.

This chain uses TRBV11-2 with TRBJ2-5, with a possible D match to TRBD2 (5 bases). V was trimmed by 6 bases and J by 2 bases, leaving 13 bases between them. Germline V gene data show CDR1 as SGHAT and CDR2 as FQNNGV. The CDR3 length is 14 residues. CDR3 nucleotides: TGTGCCAGCAGGCGATTCGGGGTTCAAGAGACCCAGTACTTC. Translation gives CASRRFGVQETQYF.

V gene TRBV5-4 combines with J gene TRBJ1-1; D is unclear. Germline CDR1 reads SGHNT; CDR2 reads YYREEE (reference sequence). The CDR3 covers 14 residues. The V gene lost 0 bases and the J gene lost 3 bases, with 9 bases spanning the gap. CDR3 coding DNA: TGTGCCAGCAGCTTGGGTTCATTAGACACTGAAGCTTTCTTT. The encoded protein is CASSLGSLDTEAFF.

The gene calls are TRBV5-4 and TRBJ2-2, with no clear D. Germline V lookup: CDR1 SGHNT, CDR2 YYREEE (reference sequence). The CDR3 spans 14 residues. V lost 7 bases and J 4 bases, leaving 14 bases between the germline ends. The CDR3 nucleotides read TGTGCCAGCTCCATCGCAGGTGGCACCGGGGAGCTGTTTTTT. Amino acid sequence: CASSIAGGTGELFF.

This chain links TRBV5-4 with TRBJ1-5; no firm D call. In germline, CDR1 is SGHNT, CDR2 YYREEE (reference sequence). The V gene lost 2 bases and the J gene lost 5 bases, with 11 bases spanning the gap. The CDR3 contains 14 residues. CDR3 loop: CASSFAGGDQPQHF. CDR3 nucleotide sequence: TGTGCCAGCAGCTTCGCGGGAGGCGATCAGCCCCAGCATTTT.

The chain recombines TRBV28 with TRBJ1-1; the match to TRBD1 covers 8 bases. Unmatched junction bases numbered 6, after V lost 3 bases and J lost 3 bases. Germline V gene lookup returns CDR1 MDHEN and CDR2 SYDVKM. The CDR3 sequence is 15 residues long. The DNA for the CDR3 is TGTGCCAGCAGTTTGCCAGGGGGCGCCTACACTGAAGCTTTCTTT. It yields the protein CASSLPGGAYTEAFF.

This sequence joins TRBV19 and TRBJ2-2, with 8 bases aligning to TRBD1. The CDR3 contains 17 residues. The germline CDR1 and CDR2 sequences are LNHDA and SQIVND (reference sequence). The ends lost 6 bases at V and 2 bases at J; junction bases unmatched: 11. The CDR3 region has the DNA TGTGCCAGTAGGAGGCCCGGGACAGGAGTTAACACCGGGGAGCTGTTTTTT. This gives the protein CASRRPGTGVNTGELFF.

This clone was seen more than once but under ten times. The CDR3, as DNA: TGTGCCATCAGTGCGACAGTAACCGGGGAGCTGTTTTTT. Its translation is CAISATVTGELFF. The genes are TRBV10-3 and TRBJ2-2, with D perhaps matching TRBD1 (5 bases). V dropped 4 bases and J dropped 5 bases, with 8 bases sitting between them. CDR1 is ENHRY and CDR2 is SYGVKD in the germline V gene. CDR3 size: 13 residues.

This sequence joins TRBV28 and TRBJ2-6, with TRBD2 identical over 11 bases. V was pared by 6 bases and J by 0 bases, with 1 base of the junction left unmatched. Germline V gene sequence: CDR1 MDHEN, CDR2 SYDVKM. The CDR3 extends over 16 amino acids. CDR3 DNA: TGTGCCAGCAGAGGGACTAGCGGCTCTGGGGCCAACGTCCTGACTTTC. This encodes CASRGTSGSGANVLTF.